Here is one T cell receptor beta chain with its context. What it binds is not known. This sample is drawn from a study of T cells in localized non-small cell lung cancer. This CDR3 contains 14 residues. Germline lookup yields CDR1 SGHTA and CDR2 FQGNSA. The V and J ends lost 5 bases and 1 base, in that order; junction bases with no gene match: 4. Sequencing used immunoSEQ multiplex PCR; TCRdb keeps in-frame clones, though not all of them. The table shows fewer than 30,000 clones, with 75% to 90% occurring only once. Findings and limits, study-wide: When the top 100 tumor clones were examined, a median around 50 of them also appeared in the adjacent lung, which was paired and uninvolved. Longer overall survival associated with higher blood T cell density; shorter survival with higher adjacent-lung clonality. Uninvolved adjacent lung showed higher T cell clonality than tumor.

The receptor was derived from a female donor over 55 with stage II squamous cell lung carcinoma. Source: peripheral blood, taken before any cancer treatment. V gene TRBV7-2 combines with J gene TRBJ1-1; TRBD1 aligns across 7 bases. The CDR3 region is CASSVGTANTEAFF. DNA for the CDR3: TGTGCCAGCAGCGTTGGGACAGCGAACACTGAAGCTTTCTTT.